This T cell receptor (beta chain) stems from a study of response to subunit inactivated influenza vaccine. Study-level results: The study's authors posited that every seasonal influenza vaccination enlists few new T cells.

This clonotype was observed a handful of times. Its antigen is undetermined. The junction had 5 bases not matched to a gene; V was cut back by 5 bases and J by 9 bases. The CDR3 contains 12 residues. The V gene's germline CDR1 is MNHEY and CDR2 SVGAGI. MiXCR, applied by TCRdb to the RT-PCR reads, yields one record per CDR3 protein. Of approximately 520,000 distinct CDR3 sequences in the sample, 25% were seen once. The sequence was collected from a man aged 50 to 59 who received an inactivated influenza vaccine. The sequencing here drew on CD4+ T cells sorted from PBMCs, taken 5 days after vaccination. The V call is TRBV6-5, the J call TRBJ1-1; 8 bases are shared with TRBD1. The CDR3 is CASSQQGVKAFF. Here the CDR3 DNA reads TGTGCCAGCAGTCAACAGGGGGTAAAAGCTTTCTTT.